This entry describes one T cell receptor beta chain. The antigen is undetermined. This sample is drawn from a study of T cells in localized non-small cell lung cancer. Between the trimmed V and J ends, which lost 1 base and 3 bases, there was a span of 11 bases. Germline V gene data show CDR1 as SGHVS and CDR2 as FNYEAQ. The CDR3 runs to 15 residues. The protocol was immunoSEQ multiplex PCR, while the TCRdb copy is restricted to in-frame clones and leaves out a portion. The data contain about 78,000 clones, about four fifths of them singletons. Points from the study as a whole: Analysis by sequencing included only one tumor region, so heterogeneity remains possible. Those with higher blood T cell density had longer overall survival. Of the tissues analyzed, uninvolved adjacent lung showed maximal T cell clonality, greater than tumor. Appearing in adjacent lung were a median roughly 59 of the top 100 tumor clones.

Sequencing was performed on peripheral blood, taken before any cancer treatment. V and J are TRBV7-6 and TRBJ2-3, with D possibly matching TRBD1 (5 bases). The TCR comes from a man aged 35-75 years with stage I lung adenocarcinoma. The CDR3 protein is CASSLESRGTDTQYF. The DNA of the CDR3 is TGTGCCAGCAGCTTAGAGTCTAGGGGTACAGATACGCAGTATTTT.